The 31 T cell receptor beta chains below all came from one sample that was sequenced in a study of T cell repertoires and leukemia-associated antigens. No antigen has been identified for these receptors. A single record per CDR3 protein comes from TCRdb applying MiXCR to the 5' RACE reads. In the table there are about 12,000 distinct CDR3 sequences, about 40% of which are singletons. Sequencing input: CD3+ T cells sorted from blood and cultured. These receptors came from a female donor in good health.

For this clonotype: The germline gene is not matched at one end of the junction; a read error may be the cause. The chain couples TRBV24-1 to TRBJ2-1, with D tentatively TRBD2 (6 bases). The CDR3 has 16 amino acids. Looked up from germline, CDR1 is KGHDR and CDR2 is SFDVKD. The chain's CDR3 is CATSDYGGRGEGEQVF. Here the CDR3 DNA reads TGTGCCACCAGTGATTACGGGGGTAGGGGAGAAGGTGAGCAGGTCTTC.

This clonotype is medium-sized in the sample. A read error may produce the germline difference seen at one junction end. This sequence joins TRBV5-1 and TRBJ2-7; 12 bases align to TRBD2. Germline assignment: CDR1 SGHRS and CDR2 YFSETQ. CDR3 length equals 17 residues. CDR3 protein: CASSLLAGGGQSSEQYF. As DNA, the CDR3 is TGCGCCAGCAGCTTGCTAGCGGGAGGGGGACAATCCTCCGAGCAGTACTTC.

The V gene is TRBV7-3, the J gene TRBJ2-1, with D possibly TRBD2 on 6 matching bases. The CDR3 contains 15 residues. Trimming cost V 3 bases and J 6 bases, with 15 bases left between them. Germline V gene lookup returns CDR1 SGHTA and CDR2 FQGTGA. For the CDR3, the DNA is TGTGCCAGCAGCTTGGAGGGCCTTAACCCCAATGAGCAGTTCTTC. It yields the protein CASSLEGLNPNEQFF.

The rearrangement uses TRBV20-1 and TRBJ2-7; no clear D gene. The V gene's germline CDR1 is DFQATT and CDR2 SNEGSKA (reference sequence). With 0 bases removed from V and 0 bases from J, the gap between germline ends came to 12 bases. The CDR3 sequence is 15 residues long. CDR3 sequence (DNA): TGCAGTGCTAGAGATCAGTGGGGAAGCTCCTACGAGCAGTACTTC. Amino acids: CSARDQWGSSYEQYF.

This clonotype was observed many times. As DNA, the CDR3 is TGTGCCAGCAGAGGGACAGGGGTCGGCTACACCTTC. This translates into CASRGTGVGYTF. The rearrangement uses TRBV2 and TRBJ1-2; the match to TRBD1 covers 10 bases. With V trimmed by 6 bases and J by 8 bases, 3 bases remained unmatched. The CDR3 runs to 12 residues. CDR1 is SNHLY and CDR2 is FYNNEI in the germline V gene.

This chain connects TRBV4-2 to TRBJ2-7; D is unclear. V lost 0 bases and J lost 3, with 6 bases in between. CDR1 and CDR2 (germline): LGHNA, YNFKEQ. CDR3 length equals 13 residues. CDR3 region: CASSQESHYEQYF. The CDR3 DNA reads TGTGCCAGCAGCCAAGAGTCCCACTACGAGCAGTACTTC.

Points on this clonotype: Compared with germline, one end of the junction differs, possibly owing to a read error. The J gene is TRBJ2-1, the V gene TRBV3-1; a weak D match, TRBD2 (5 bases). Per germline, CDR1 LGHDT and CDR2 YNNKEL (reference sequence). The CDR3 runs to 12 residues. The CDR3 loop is CASGDAYNERFF. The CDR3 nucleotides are TGCGCCAGCGGCGACGCATACAATGAGCGGTTCTTC.

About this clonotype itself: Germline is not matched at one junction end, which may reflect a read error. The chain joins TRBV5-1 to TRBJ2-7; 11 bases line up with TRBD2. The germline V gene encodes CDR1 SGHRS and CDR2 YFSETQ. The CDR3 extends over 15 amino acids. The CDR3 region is CACSLRGTSGYEQYF. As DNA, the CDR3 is TGCGCCTGCAGCTTACGGGGGACTAGCGGCTACGAGCAGTACTTC. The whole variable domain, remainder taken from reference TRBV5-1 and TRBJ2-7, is KAGVTQTPRYLIKTRGQQVTLSCSPISGHRSVSWYQQTPGQGLQFLFEYFSETQRNKGNFPGRFSGRQFSNSRSEMNVSTLELGDSALYLCACSLRGTSGYEQYFGPGTRLTVT.

The CDR3 DNA reads as TGCAGTGCTAGTAGGCTAGCGGGAGACGAGCAGTACTTC. This gives the protein CSASRLAGDEQYF. V is TRBV20-1 and J is TRBJ2-7; 10 bases line up with TRBD2. Trimming at V came to 3 bases and at J to 5 bases, leaving 4 bases not matched to a gene. The CDR3 sequence is 13 residues long. Germline lookup yields CDR1 DFQATT and CDR2 SNEGSKA (reference sequence).

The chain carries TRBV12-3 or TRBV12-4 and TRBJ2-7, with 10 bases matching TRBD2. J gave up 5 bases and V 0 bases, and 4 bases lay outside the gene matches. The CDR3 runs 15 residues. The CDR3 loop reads CASSLAGLASDEQYF. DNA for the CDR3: TGTGCCAGCAGTTTAGCGGGACTAGCGTCCGACGAGCAGTACTTC.

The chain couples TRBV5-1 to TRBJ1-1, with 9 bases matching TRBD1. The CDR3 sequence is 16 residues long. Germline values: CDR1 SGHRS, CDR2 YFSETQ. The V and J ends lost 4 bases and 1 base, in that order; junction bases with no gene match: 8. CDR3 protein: CASSQAGTGPNTEAFF. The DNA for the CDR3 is TGCGCCAGCAGCCAGGCCGGGACAGGGCCGAACACTGAAGCTTTCTTT.

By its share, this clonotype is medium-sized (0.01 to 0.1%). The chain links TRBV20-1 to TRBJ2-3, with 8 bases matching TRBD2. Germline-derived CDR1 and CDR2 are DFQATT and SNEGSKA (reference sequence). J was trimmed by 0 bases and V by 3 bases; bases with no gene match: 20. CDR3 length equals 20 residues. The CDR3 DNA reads TGCAGTGCTAGTAACCCAAGGTCCTTACTAGCGGTTACTAGCACAGATACGCAGTATTTT. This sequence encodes CSASNPRSLLAVTSTDTQYF.

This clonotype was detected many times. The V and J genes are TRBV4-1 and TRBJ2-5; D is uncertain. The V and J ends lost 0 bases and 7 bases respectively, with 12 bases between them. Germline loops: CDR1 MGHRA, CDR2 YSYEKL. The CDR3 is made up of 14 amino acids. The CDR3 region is CASSQDDFLRTQYF. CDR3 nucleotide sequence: TGCGCCAGCAGCCAAGACGACTTTTTAAGGACCCAGTACTTC.

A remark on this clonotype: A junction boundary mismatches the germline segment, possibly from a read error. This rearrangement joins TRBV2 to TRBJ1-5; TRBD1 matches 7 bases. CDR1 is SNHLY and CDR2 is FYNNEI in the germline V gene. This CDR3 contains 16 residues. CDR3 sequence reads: CACLRFRGTENQPQHF. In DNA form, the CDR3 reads TGTGCCTGCCTCCGGTTCCGCGGGACAGAGAATCAACCCCAGCATTTT.

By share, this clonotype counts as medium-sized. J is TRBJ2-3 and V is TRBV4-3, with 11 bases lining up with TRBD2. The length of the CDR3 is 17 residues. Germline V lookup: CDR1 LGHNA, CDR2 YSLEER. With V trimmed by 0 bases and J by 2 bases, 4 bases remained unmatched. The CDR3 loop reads CASSQDTSGSHTDTQYF. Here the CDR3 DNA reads TGCGCCAGCAGCCAAGATACTAGCGGGAGTCACACAGATACGCAGTATTTT.

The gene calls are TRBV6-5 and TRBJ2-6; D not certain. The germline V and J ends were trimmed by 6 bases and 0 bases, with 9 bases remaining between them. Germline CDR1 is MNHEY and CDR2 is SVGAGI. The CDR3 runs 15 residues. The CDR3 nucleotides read TGTGCCAGCAGGATAACGTACTCTGGGGCCAACGTCCTGACTTTC. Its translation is CASRITYSGANVLTF.

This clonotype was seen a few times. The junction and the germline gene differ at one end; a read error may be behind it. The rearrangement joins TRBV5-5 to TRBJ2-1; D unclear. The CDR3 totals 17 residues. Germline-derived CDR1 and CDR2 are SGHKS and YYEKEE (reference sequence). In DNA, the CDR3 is TGTGCCAGCAGCTTGGAGCCCTTCCTACCGTCGTTGAATGAGCAGCTCTTC. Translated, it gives CASSLEPFLPSLNEQLF.

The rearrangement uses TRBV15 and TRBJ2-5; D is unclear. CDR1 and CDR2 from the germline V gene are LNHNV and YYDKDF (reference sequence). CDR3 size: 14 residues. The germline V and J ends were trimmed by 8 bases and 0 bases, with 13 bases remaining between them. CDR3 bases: TGTGCCACCTCAGCAGCTAGGGACCAAGAGACCCAGTACTTC. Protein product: CATSAARDQETQYF.

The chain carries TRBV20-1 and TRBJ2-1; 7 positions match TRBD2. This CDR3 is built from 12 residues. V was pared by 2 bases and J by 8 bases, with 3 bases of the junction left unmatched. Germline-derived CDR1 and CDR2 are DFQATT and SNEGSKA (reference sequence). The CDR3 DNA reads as TGCAGTGCTAGAACGGGAGGCTATGAGCAGTTCTTC. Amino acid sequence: CSARTGGYEQFF.

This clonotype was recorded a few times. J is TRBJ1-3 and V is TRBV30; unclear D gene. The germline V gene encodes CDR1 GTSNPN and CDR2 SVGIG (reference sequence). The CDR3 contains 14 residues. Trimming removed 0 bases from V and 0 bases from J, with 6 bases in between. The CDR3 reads CAWSVQNSGNTIYF. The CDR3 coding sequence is TGTGCCTGGAGTGTTCAGAACTCTGGAAACACCATATATTTT.

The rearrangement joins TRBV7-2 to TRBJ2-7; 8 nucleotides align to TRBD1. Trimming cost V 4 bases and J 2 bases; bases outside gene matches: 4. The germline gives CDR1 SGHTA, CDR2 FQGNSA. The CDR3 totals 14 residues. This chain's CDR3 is CASSYGQGTYEQYF. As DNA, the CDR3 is TGTGCCAGCAGCTACGGACAGGGCACCTACGAGCAGTACTTC.

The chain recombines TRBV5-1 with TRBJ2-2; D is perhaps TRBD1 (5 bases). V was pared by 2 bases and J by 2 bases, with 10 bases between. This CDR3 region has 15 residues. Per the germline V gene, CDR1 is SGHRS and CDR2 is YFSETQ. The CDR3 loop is CASSLTGPNTGELFF. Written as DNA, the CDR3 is TGCGCCAGCAGCTTAACAGGACCAAACACCGGGGAGCTGTTTTTT. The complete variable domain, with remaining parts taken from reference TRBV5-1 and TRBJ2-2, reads KAGVTQTPRYLIKTRGQQVTLSCSPISGHRSVSWYQQTPGQGLQFLFEYFSETQRNKGNFPGRFSGRQFSNSRSEMNVSTLELGDSALYLCASSLTGPNTGELFFGEGSRLTVL.

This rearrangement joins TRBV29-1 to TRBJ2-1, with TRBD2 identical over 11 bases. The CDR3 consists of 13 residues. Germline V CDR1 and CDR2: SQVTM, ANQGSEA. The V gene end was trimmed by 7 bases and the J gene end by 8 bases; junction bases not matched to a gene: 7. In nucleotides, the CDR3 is TGCAGCGGGGGACTAGCGGAGGCCCATGAGCAGTTCTTC. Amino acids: CSGGLAEAHEQFF.

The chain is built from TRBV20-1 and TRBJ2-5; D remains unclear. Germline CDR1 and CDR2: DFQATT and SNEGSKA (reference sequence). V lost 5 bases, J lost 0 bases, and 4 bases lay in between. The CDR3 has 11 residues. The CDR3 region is CSAEYQETQYF. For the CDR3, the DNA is TGCAGTGCTGAGTACCAAGAGACCCAGTACTTC.

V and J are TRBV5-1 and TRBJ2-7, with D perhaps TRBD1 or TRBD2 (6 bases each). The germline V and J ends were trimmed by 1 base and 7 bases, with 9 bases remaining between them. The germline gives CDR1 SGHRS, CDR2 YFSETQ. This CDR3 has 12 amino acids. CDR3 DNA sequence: TGCGCCAGCAGCTTGAGAGGGGGGGAGCAGTACTTC. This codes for CASSLRGGEQYF.

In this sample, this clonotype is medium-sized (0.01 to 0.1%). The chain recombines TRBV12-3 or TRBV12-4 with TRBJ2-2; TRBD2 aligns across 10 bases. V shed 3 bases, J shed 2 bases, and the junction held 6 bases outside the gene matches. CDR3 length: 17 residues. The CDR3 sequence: CASSFPLAGLNTGELFF. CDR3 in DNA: TGTGCCAGCAGTTTCCCACTAGCGGGGCTTAACACCGGGGAGCTGTTTTTT.

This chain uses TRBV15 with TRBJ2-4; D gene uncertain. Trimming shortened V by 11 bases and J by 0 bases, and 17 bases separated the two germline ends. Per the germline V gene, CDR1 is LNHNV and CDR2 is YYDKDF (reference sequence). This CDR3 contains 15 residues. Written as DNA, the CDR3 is TGTGCCTATGAAGCACTGGGCCTAGCCAAAAACATTCAGTACTTC. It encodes CAYEALGLAKNIQYF.

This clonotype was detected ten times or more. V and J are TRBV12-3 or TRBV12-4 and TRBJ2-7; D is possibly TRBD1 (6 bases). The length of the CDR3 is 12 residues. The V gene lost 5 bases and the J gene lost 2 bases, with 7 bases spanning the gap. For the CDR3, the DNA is TGTGCCAGCAGTCAGGGGACCTACGAGCAGTACTTC. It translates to CASSQGTYEQYF.

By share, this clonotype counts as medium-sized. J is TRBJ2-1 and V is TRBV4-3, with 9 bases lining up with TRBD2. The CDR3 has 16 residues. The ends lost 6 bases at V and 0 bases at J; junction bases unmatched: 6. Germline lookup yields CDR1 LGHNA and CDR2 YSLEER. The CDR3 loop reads CASREHSGSSYNEQFF. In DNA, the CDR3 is TGCGCCAGCAGGGAGCATAGCGGGAGCTCCTACAATGAGCAGTTCTTC.

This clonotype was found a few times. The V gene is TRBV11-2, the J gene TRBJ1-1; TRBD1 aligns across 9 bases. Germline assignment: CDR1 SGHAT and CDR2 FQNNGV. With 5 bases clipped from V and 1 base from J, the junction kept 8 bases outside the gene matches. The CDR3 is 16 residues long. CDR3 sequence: CASSPSGTGPNTEAFF. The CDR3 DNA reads TGTGCCAGCAGCCCTAGCGGGACAGGGCCGAACACTGAAGCTTTCTTT.

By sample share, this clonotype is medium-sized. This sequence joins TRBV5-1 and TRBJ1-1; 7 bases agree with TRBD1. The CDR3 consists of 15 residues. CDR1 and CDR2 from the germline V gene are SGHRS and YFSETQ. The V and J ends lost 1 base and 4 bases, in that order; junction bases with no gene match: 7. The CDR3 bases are TGCGCCAGCAGCTTGATGTCACAGGGGAGCACTGAAGCTTTCTTT. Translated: CASSLMSQGSTEAFF.